Listed below are T cell receptor beta chains from one sample, sequenced in a study of T cell responses to AZD1222 COVID-19 vaccine. Data came from immunoSEQ multiplex PCR; TCRdb stores just in-frame clones and leaves some out. This sample has over 150,000 clones, with about 90% found just once. Sequenced here: peripheral blood, sampled on day 0 of AZD1222 vaccination. Receptor source: an adult in good health. CDR3s include the opening cysteine and the closing phenylalanine or tryptophan. A D gene is named only where the DNA matches it firmly. A clone size is listed for some rows: how often the clone was seen (once, few, many), or a class if it is expanded.

V: TRBV5-1; size: few; D: NA; J: TRBJ2-7; CDR3: CASSLGGNEYEQYF; DNA: TGCGCCAGCAGCTTGGGGGGGAATGAGTACGAGCAGTACTTC
V: TRBV30; size: NA; D: NA; J: TRBJ1-1; CDR3: CAWSVLKGSGRQYRDTEAFF; DNA: TGTGCCTGGAGTGTACTAAAAGGGTCAGGGCGGCAATATCGGGACACTGAAGCTTTCTTT
V: TRBV6-2/TRBV6-3; size: NA; D: TRBD1; J: TRBJ2-7; CDR3: CASSYRGGEGYEQYF; DNA: TGTGCCAGCAGTTATCGAGGGGGCGAAGGCTACGAGCAGTACTTC
V: TRBV3-1/TRBV3-2; size: NA; D: TRBD1; J: TRBJ2-7; CDR3: CASSQGAMERREQYF; DNA: TGTGCCAGCAGTCAGGGGGCTATGGAGCGGCGCGAGCAGTACTTC
V: TRBV10-3; size: NA; D: TRBD2; J: TRBJ2-7; CDR3: CAITEGLAGGYEQYF; DNA: TGTGCCATCACTGAGGGACTAGCGGGAGGGTACGAGCAGTACTTC
V: TRBV7-9; size: NA; D: TRBD1; J: TRBJ2-7; CDR3: CASSQGQGITYEQYF; DNA: TGTGCCAGCAGCCAGGGACAGGGGATAACCTACGAGCAGTACTTC
V: TRBV27; size: NA; D: NA; J: TRBJ2-7; CDR3: CASSFSSQFYEQYF; DNA: TGTGCCAGCAGTTTTAGCTCCCAATTCTACGAGCAGTACTTC
V: TRBV28; size: NA; D: TRBD2; J: TRBJ2-3; CDR3: CASSGAGVNTDTQYF; DNA: TGTGCCAGCAGTGGCGCGGGGGTCAACACAGATACGCAGTATTTT
V: TRBV6-5; size: NA; D: NA; J: TRBJ2-3; CDR3: CAAGADTQYF; DNA: TGTGCAGCTGGCGCAGATACGCAGTATTTT
V: TRBV5-1; size: NA; D: TRBD2; J: TRBJ2-7; CDR3: CASSLGGTSGVGIYEQYF; DNA: TGCGCCAGCAGCTTGGGGGGGACTAGCGGAGTTGGGATCTACGAGCAGTACTTC
V: TRBV20-1; size: NA; D: NA; J: TRBJ1-5; CDR3: CSASPRDRNQPQHF; DNA: TGCAGTGCTAGTCCTCGTGACAGGAATCAGCCCCAGCATTTT
V: TRBV19; size: NA; D: NA; J: TRBJ2-7; CDR3: CASSIHNSYEQYF; DNA: TGTGCCAGTAGTATTCACAACTCCTACGAGCAGTACTTC
V: TRBV27; size: once; D: NA; J: TRBJ1-4; CDR3: CASSSTAFNEKLFF; DNA: TGTGCCAGCAGTTCGACAGCATTTAATGAAAAACTGTTTTTT
V: TRBV15; size: NA; D: NA; J: TRBJ2-5; CDR3: CATSTRLGQETQYF; DNA: TGTGCCACCAGCACCCGTTTGGGGCAAGAGACCCAGTACTTC
V: TRBV19; size: NA; D: TRBD1; J: TRBJ1-1; CDR3: CASSIADRVAEAFF; DNA: TGTGCCAGTAGTATAGCTGACAGGGTCGCTGAAGCTTTCTTT
V: TRBV11-2; size: NA; D: NA; J: TRBJ2-2; CDR3: CASSFPNTGELFF; DNA: TGTGCCAGCAGCTTCCCTAACACCGGGGAGCTGTTTTTT
V: TRBV6-6; size: NA; D: NA; J: TRBJ1-4; CDR3: CASSYSIPPNEKLFF; DNA: TGTGCCAGCAGTTACTCGATCCCCCCTAATGAAAAACTGTTTTTT
V: TRBV10-3; size: NA; D: TRBD2; J: TRBJ2-2; CDR3: CAIRGAGANTGELFF; DNA: TGTGCCATCAGGGGAGCGGGGGCGAACACCGGGGAGCTGTTTTTT
V: TRBV28; size: NA; D: TRBD1; J: TRBJ1-2; CDR3: CASTEGAGGYTF; DNA: TGTGCCAGCACCGAGGGGGCTGGTGGCTACACCTTC
V: TRBV5-5; size: NA; D: NA; J: TRBJ1-5; CDR3: CASSSELGLINQPQHF; DNA: TGTGCCAGCAGCTCTGAATTGGGCCTTATCAATCAGCCCCAGCATTTT
V: TRBV19; size: NA; D: TRBD2; J: TRBJ2-2; CDR3: CASRGLAGTNTGELFF; DNA: TGTGCCAGTAGGGGACTAGCGGGCACGAACACCGGGGAGCTGTTTTTT
V: TRBV30; size: NA; D: TRBD1; J: TRBJ1-5; CDR3: CAWGRDRDQPQHF; DNA: TGTGCCTGGGGACGTGACAGGGATCAGCCCCAGCATTTT
V: TRBV7-8; size: NA; D: NA; J: TRBJ1-4; CDR3: CASSINGGRGSGEKLFF; DNA: TGTGCCAGCAGCATAAATGGGGGGCGGGGTTCGGGCGAAAAACTGTTTTTT
V: TRBV28; size: NA; D: TRBD1; J: TRBJ2-6; CDR3: CASSLQGAGGANVLTF; DNA: TGTGCCAGCAGCCTACAGGGGGCGGGTGGGGCCAACGTCCTGACTTTC
V: TRBV27; size: NA; D: NA; J: TRBJ2-7; CDR3: CASSGREGLYEQYF; DNA: TGTGCCAGCAGCGGACGAGAGGGTTTGTACGAGCAGTACTTC
V: TRBV2; size: NA; D: NA; J: TRBJ2-1; CDR3: CASRLVRHEQFF; DNA: TGTGCCAGCCGACTAGTGAGGCATGAGCAGTTCTTC
V: TRBV6-5; size: NA; D: TRBD1; J: TRBJ1-2; CDR3: CASSSGTALSRGYTF; DNA: TGTGCCAGCAGCTCCGGGACAGCGCTTTCGCGTGGCTACACCTTC
V: TRBV5-5; size: NA; D: NA; J: TRBJ1-4; CDR3: CASSLDFPGGANEKLFF; DNA: TGTGCCAGCAGCTTGGATTTTCCGGGGGGCGCGAATGAAAAACTGTTTTTT
V: TRBV10-3; size: NA; D: TRBD2; J: TRBJ2-7; CDR3: CATRGLAGVDEQYF; DNA: TGTGCCACCAGGGGACTAGCGGGAGTTGACGAGCAGTACTTC
V: TRBV6-5; size: NA; D: NA; J: TRBJ1-1; CDR3: CASSSNVNTEAFF; DNA: TGTGCCAGCAGTAGCAACGTGAACACTGAAGCTTTCTTT
V: TRBV27; size: NA; D: NA; J: TRBJ2-7; CDR3: CASSHGRSFYEQYF; DNA: TGTGCCAGCAGTCACGGACGGAGCTTCTACGAGCAGTACTTC
V: TRBV4-3; size: NA; D: NA; J: TRBJ2-1; CDR3: CASGGQLGNEQFF; DNA: TGCGCCAGCGGAGGACAGTTGGGGAATGAGCAGTTCTTC